What follows describes a single TCR beta chain. J gave up 4 bases and V 1 base, and 10 bases lay outside the gene matches. Germline loops: CDR1 SEHNR, CDR2 FQNEAQ (reference sequence). This CDR3 contains 17 residues. This entry comes from a study of blood T cell repertoires in COVID-19. Whole-study context: Spain, Italy and the United States supplied samples that represented acute and convalescent COVID-19.

The repertoire was sequenced with immunoSEQ multiplex PCR; TCRdb's copy has only in-frame clones and lacks some. The profile covers 200,000 to 250,000 clones, with 75% to 90% appearing a single time and approximately 2% taken by the ten largest. The clonotype originates from a man aged 25 to 45 who had recovered from COVID-19. The specimen was peripheral blood. The chain has TRBV7-9 and TRBJ2-7; 10 bases match TRBD1. The DNA for the CDR3 is TGTGCCAGCAGCTTAGGGGCAACGACAGGGGGCCTGTACGAGCAGTACTTC. Amino acid sequence: CASSLGATTGGLYEQYF.